This note documents a single TCR beta chain sequence. Its binding antigen is unknown. The record has no base qualities; no much larger clone is one base away. In the prospective study, participants were about 18 to 95 years old, resided in under 30 geographic areas of the United States, and were enrolled through a virtual design. In the prospective study, cohorts were assigned on the basis of participant-reported clinical history obtained from a screening survey and a study questionnaire. For ImmuneRACE Cohort 3, a participant was defined as recovered based on two consecutive negative NP/OP PCR tests, clearance by a healthcare professional, or resolution of symptoms. Each participant in the prospective study had whole blood, serum and a nasopharyngeal or oropharyngeal swab collected by mobile phlebotomists. Additional blood draws and questionnaires over an approximately two-month period could optionally be provided by prospective study participants. Blood samples from the prospective study were shipped frozen or at room temperature prior to DNA extraction.

The sample originates from a study of blood T cell repertoires in COVID-19 (TCRdb year 2020). A note on the overall study: Samples from collaborators originated in the United States, Italy and Spain and spanned both the acute and convalescent phases of COVID-19. The prospective study material was composed of cDNA or gDNA derived from T cells, B-cell-depleted T cells, or PBMCs. The dataset comprised deeply sampled blood TCRbeta repertoires from subjects exposed to, actively infected with, or recovered from COVID-19. Sample metadata almost always included a de-identified subject ID, COVID-19 status, age in years and sex. HLA class I and class II types, where available, came from metadata supplied by the sample provider rather than from assay-based typing. A freely available public database, intended as a resource for researchers studying the immune response to SARS-CoV-2, is where the repertoires were released. The samples were drawn from the first 160 participants of the ongoing ImmuneRACE study and from more than 1,000 subjects provided by 6 global collaborators. The research as a whole found: Clinical and demographic metadata were provided uncurated, with the amount varying by source and participant.

Reading from cysteine to phenylalanine, the CDR3 counts 14 amino acids. The sequence is cut down to CDR3 DNA, 42 bases in frame from base 1. After removal of 2 bases from V and 2 bases from J, the junction retains 1 base not matched to a gene. For CDR1 and CDR2, the germline V gene (reference sequence) lists MNHEY and SMNVEV. The immunoSEQ Assay, a bias-controlled multiplex PCR, was used to amplify TCRbeta CDR3 regions from genomic DNA. Per the original workflow: The number of nucleated cells in each sample was estimated by amplification of reference gene primers within the assay. Sequence reads were collapsed and filtered to measure the absolute abundance of every unique TCRbeta CDR3 rearrangement. For each sample, productive Simpson clonality was calculated as the square root of Simpson's diversity index over productive rearrangements. TCRdb provides this immuneACCESS table in a form limited to in-frame rearrangements. Some clones are lacking; in checked studies, under half of them reflect an unresolved V gene, and why the rest are absent is not known. From that table come the V and J calls and clone size; the DNA was used to work out D and trimming. The sample records around 310,000 clones, approximately 89% of which are singletons. Of the sample, over 9% falls within the top ten clones.

The origin of this receptor is a woman in her twenties or thirties who had recovered from COVID-19. Specimen: PBMCs or T cells enriched from blood (not recorded which). This sequence uses TRBV27 and TRBJ2-7, and TRBD2 aligns with 9 junction nucleotides. The DNA sequence is TGTGCCAGCAGTTTAGCGGGGGGGACCTACGAGCAGTACTTC. Its coded protein is CASSLAGGTYEQYF.